This entry lists 28 T cell receptor beta chains sequenced from one sample in a study of blood T cell repertoires in COVID-19. TCRdb's table, derived via immunoSEQ multiplex PCR, lists solely in-frame clones and lacks some. Altogether about 80,000 clones are present, roughly 85% being singletons, with the ten largest covering 9.6%. What was sequenced was peripheral blood. These receptor sequences come from a man aged 50 or older with COVID-19, enrolled during active disease.

This rearrangement joins TRBV7-9 to TRBJ2-5; D gene ambiguous. This CDR3 has 13 residues. The V end lost 9 bases, the J end lost 5 bases, and 16 bases lay between the germline ends. Germline CDR1 is SEHNR and CDR2 is FQNEAQ (reference sequence). The CDR3 sequence is CASTLRSEETQYF. The CDR3 region has the DNA TGTGCCAGTACGTTAAGATCTGAGGAGACCCAGTACTTC.

This clone was picked up one time. J is TRBJ1-4 and V is TRBV5-6; D may be TRBD1 (6 bases). CDR1 SGHDT and CDR2 YYEEEE come from the germline V gene. Trimming removed 1 base at V and 7 bases at J, with 11 bases between. CDR3 size: 14 residues. The CDR3, as DNA: TGTGCCAGCAGCTTGCAGGGGCTAGCTGAAAAACTGTTTTTT. This codes for CASSLQGLAEKLFF.

A few counts support this clone. V and J are TRBV6-5 and TRBJ1-1, with TRBD1 matching over 8 bases. The CDR3 consists of 14 residues. Looked up from germline, CDR1 is MNHEY and CDR2 is SVGAGI. The V and J ends lost 6 bases and 5 bases, in that order; junction bases with no gene match: 8. The DNA for the CDR3 is TGTGCCAGCAGCGTGGACAGGGAAGGAACTGAAGCTTTCTTT. This encodes CASSVDREGTEAFF.

The chain joins TRBV9 to TRBJ2-5, with 12 bases matching TRBD2. The CDR3 extends over 16 amino acids. The germline V gene has CDR1 SGDLS and CDR2 YYNGEE. J was trimmed by 5 bases and V by 4 bases; bases with no gene match: 9. CDR3 nucleotide sequence: TGTGCCAGCAGCAAAACCCTAGCGGGAGGGAGGGAGACCCAGTACTTC. It specifies CASSKTLAGGRETQYF. The whole variable domain, filled in from reference TRBV9 and TRBJ2-5, reads DSGVTQTPKHLITATGQRVTLRCSPRSGDLSVYWYQQSLDQGLQFLIQYYNGEERAKGNILERFSAQQFPDLHSELNLSSLELGDSALYFCASSKTLAGGRETQYFGPGTRLLVL.

This clone was observed many times. The V and J genes are TRBV5-4 and TRBJ2-1, with D perhaps matching TRBD2 (6 bases). Germline V gene data show CDR1 as SGHNT and CDR2 as YYREEE (reference sequence). Deletions cut 4 bases from V and 7 bases from J, with 18 bases between. The CDR3 is 15 residues long. CDR3 loop: CASSIGLRAYNEQFF. The CDR3 nucleotides are TGTGCCAGCAGCATCGGACTACGGGCTTATAATGAGCAGTTCTTC.

This chain joins TRBV18 and TRBJ2-1; the match to TRBD2 covers 10 bases. V was clipped by 4 bases and J by 6 bases; unmatched bases: 9. The V gene's germline CDR1 is KGHSH and CDR2 LQKENI. The CDR3 has 16 residues. The CDR3 spells CASSRGASGRSNEQFF. The DNA for the CDR3 is TGTGCCAGCTCACGGGGGGCTAGCGGGAGAAGCAATGAGCAGTTCTTC.

The chain employs TRBV5-1 and TRBJ2-2, with D possibly TRBD1 on 6 matching bases. V lost 1 base to trimming and J lost 6 bases, with 10 bases between them. Germline CDR1 reads SGHRS; CDR2 reads YFSETQ. This CDR3 has 14 amino acids. The CDR3 sequence is CASSLSGAPGELFF. As DNA, the CDR3 is TGCGCCAGCAGCTTGTCAGGGGCGCCCGGGGAGCTGTTTTTT.

The chain has TRBV19 and TRBJ2-1; a possible D gene is TRBD1 (5 bases). CDR1 is LNHDA, CDR2 SQIVND, per germline (reference sequence). Trimming shortened V by 1 base and J by 9 bases, and 13 bases separated the two germline ends. CDR3 length equals 14 residues. CDR3 residues: CASSIGAGWAEQFF. The CDR3 coding sequence is TGTGCCAGTAGTATAGGGGCAGGGTGGGCTGAGCAGTTCTTC.

The gene calls are TRBV28 and TRBJ1-2; TRBD1 matches at 7 bases. The germline V gene encodes CDR1 MDHEN and CDR2 SYDVKM. Trimming took 5 bases from V and 2 from J; bases not matched to a gene: 8. This CDR3 contains 15 residues. The CDR3 spells CASSPADRPNYGYTF. The CDR3 DNA reads as TGTGCCAGCAGTCCCGCGGACAGGCCCAACTATGGCTACACCTTC.

The rearrangement links TRBV3-1 (or the pseudogene TRBV3-2) to TRBJ1-3; D gene ambiguous. CDR1 LGHDT and CDR2 YNNKEL come from the germline V gene (reference sequence). The CDR3 sequence is 15 residues long. V was cut by 3 bases and J by 4 bases, with 13 bases left in between. CDR3 DNA: TGTGCCAGCAGCCAGTCCCGGGGATCCGGAAACACCATATATTTT. Protein product: CASSQSRGSGNTIYF.

The rearrangement uses TRBV11-1 and TRBJ1-5; D perhaps matches TRBD1 (5 bases). Looked up from germline, CDR1 is SGHAT and CDR2 is FQDESV (reference sequence). The CDR3 has 15 amino acids. V was shortened by 5 bases and J by 2 bases, with 13 bases between the two germline ends. The CDR3 spells CASSPGRGGNQPQHF. The CDR3 DNA is TGTGCCAGCAGCCCAGGGCGGGGCGGCAATCAGCCCCAGCATTTT.

This clone was seen a single time. The CDR3 spells CASRQGQGAVSPLHF. CDR3 in DNA: TGTGCCAGCAGACAGGGACAGGGGGCGGTTTCACCCCTCCACTTT. This rearrangement joins TRBV6-5 to TRBJ1-6; 12 nucleotides line up with TRBD1. Germline values: CDR1 MNHEY, CDR2 SVGAGI. CDR3 length equals 15 residues. The J segment lost 9 bases and the V segment lost 6 bases, leaving 6 bases of the junction unmatched.

This clone has a single count. The chain has TRBV29-1 and TRBJ1-2, with D unresolved. CDR3 length: 14 amino acids. CDR1 is SQVTM and CDR2 is ANQGSEA in the germline V gene. V was trimmed by 5 bases and J by 7 bases, leaving 20 bases between them. DNA for the CDR3: TGCAGCGTTCCCAGCCCGGGAAACCGGGGTGGCTACACCTTC. This sequence encodes CSVPSPGNRGGYTF.

The chain is built from TRBV12-3 or TRBV12-4 and TRBJ2-3, with a tentative D call TRBD1 (5 bases). The CDR3 contains 13 residues. V lost 6 bases to trimming and J lost 5 bases, with 12 bases between them. CDR3 coding DNA: TGTGCCAGCAGACCAGGGTCCGGAGATACGCAGTATTTT. This codes for CASRPGSGDTQYF.

This sequence joins TRBV7-2 and TRBJ2-5; 7 nucleotides match TRBD2. Germline V gives CDR1 SGHTA, CDR2 FQGNSA. Losses at the gene ends were 1 base for V and 5 bases for J; bases not matched to a gene: 13. This CDR3 comprises 17 residues. DNA for the CDR3: TGTGCCAGCAGCTTAGTGGTGTCGGGAGGCTCCGGGGAGACCCAGTACTTC. Protein sequence: CASSLVVSGGSGETQYF.

V usage is TRBV9 and J usage is TRBJ1-2; 8 bases line up with TRBD1. CDR3 length: 16 residues. Trimming at V came to 5 bases and at J to 4 bases, leaving 13 bases not matched to a gene. Germline lookup yields CDR1 SGDLS and CDR2 YYNGEE. The CDR3 coding sequence is TGTGCCAGCAGTGCTACACAGGGGGGAGTCGGCTATGGCTACACCTTC. It encodes CASSATQGGVGYGYTF.

The chain has TRBV6-5 and TRBJ1-2; 8 nucleotides line up with TRBD1. Germline lookup yields CDR1 MNHEY and CDR2 SVGAGI. This CDR3 region has 12 residues. J lost 8 bases, V lost 6 bases, and 5 bases had no gene match. The CDR3 DNA reads TGTGCCAGCAGCCCGGACAGGGAAGGCTACACCTTC. Translation: CASSPDREGYTF.

The rearrangement links TRBV3-1 (or the pseudogene TRBV3-2) to TRBJ2-7; possible D gene TRBD1, 6 bases. The CDR3 loop spans 15 amino acids. Germline V gene data show CDR1 as LGHDT and CDR2 as YNNKEL (reference sequence). Trimming stripped 2 bases from V and 2 bases from J, with 13 bases between. The CDR3 loop reads CASSQPSTGTYEQYF. The CDR3 DNA is TGTGCCAGCAGCCAACCTTCCACAGGGACCTACGAGCAGTACTTC.

There are a few counts of this clone. The chain carries TRBV2 and TRBJ1-3; D unresolved. The CDR3 contains 13 residues. Between the trimmed V and J ends, which lost 10 bases and 1 base, there was a span of 11 bases. The germline V gene encodes CDR1 SNHLY and CDR2 FYNNEI. CDR3 sequence: CATKRDSGNTIYF. The CDR3 coding sequence is TGTGCCACCAAGAGGGATTCTGGAAACACCATATATTTT.

A few counts support this clone. The junction and the germline gene differ at one end; a read error may be behind it. The chain uses TRBV7-7 and TRBJ2-7; 11 bases fit TRBD2. The germline V gene encodes CDR1 SSHAT and CDR2 FNYEAQ (reference sequence). The CDR3 is 19 residues long. The CDR3 reads CASSLVRVTSGRGKHEQYF. CDR3 DNA sequence: TGTGCTAGCAGCTTAGTCCGGGTAACTAGCGGGAGAGGAAAGCACGAGCAGTACTTC. Full variable domain (outside the CDR3, taken from reference TRBV7-7 and TRBJ2-7): GAGVSQSPRYKVTKRGQDVTLRCDPISSHATLYWYQQALGQGPEFLTYFNYEAQPDKSGLPSDRFSAERPEGSISTLTIQRTEQRDSAMYRCASSLVRVTSGRGKHEQYFGPGTRLTVT.

The genes are TRBV11-2 and TRBJ1-2, with D perhaps TRBD1 (5 bases). CDR1 is SGHAT, CDR2 FQNNGV, per germline. The V and J ends lost 4 bases and 4 bases respectively, with 13 bases between them. The CDR3 has 14 amino acids. The CDR3 spells CASSSGGSGYGYTF. The CDR3 DNA reads as TGTGCCAGCAGCTCCGGGGGGAGCGGCTATGGCTACACCTTC.

This sequence joins TRBV2 and TRBJ1-1, with D maybe TRBD1 (5 bases). The CDR3 has 13 amino acids. Trimming took off 6 bases at V and 1 base at J, with 9 bases between the two ends. In germline, CDR1 is SNHLY, CDR2 FYNNEI. CDR3 in amino acids: CASSNRQNTEAFF. CDR3 in DNA: TGTGCCAGCAGCAACAGGCAGAACACTGAAGCTTTCTTT.

The chain couples TRBV30 to TRBJ1-6; perhaps TRBD1 as D (5 bases). Trimming pared 2 bases from V and 1 base from J, leaving 9 bases between. The CDR3 has 15 amino acids. Per germline, CDR1 GTSNPN and CDR2 SVGIG (reference sequence). CDR3: CAWSYQGSYNSPLHF. The CDR3 DNA reads TGTGCCTGGAGTTATCAGGGTTCCTATAATTCACCCCTCCACTTT.

The count of this clone is one. The rearrangement links TRBV10-2 to TRBJ2-7; 12 nucleotides agree with TRBD2. Germline V gives CDR1 WSHSY, CDR2 SAAADI. J was trimmed by 2 bases and V by 5 bases; bases with no gene match: 4. The CDR3 has 15 amino acids. For the CDR3, the DNA is TGCGCCAGCAGTTCTAGCGGGAGGGCCACCTACGAGCAGTACTTC. As protein: CASSSSGRATYEQYF.

The CDR3 sequence is CASTTQGLAGYNEQFF. The CDR3 nucleotides read TGCGCCAGCACTACCCAGGGACTAGCGGGATACAATGAGCAGTTCTTC. The chain joins TRBV5-1 to TRBJ2-1, with TRBD2 matching 13 bases. V was pared by 6 bases and J by 4 bases, with 7 bases of the junction left unmatched. Germline V gene lookup returns CDR1 SGHRS and CDR2 YFSETQ. The CDR3 has 16 residues.

The V call is TRBV5-4, the J call TRBJ1-6, with TRBD1 identical over 8 bases. J lost 7 bases, V lost 2 bases, and 5 bases had no gene match. Germline V gene sequence: CDR1 SGHNT, CDR2 YYREEE (reference sequence). This CDR3 contains 15 residues. CDR3 bases: TGTGCCAGCAGCTTCGCAGGGGGCTCGAATTCACCCCTCCACTTT. As protein: CASSFAGGSNSPLHF.

CDR3 residues: CASSRQLSRVDEQFF. In DNA form, the CDR3 reads TGTGCCAGCAGTCGACAGTTATCCCGGGTGGATGAGCAGTTCTTC. The rearrangement uses TRBV6-5 and TRBJ2-1; D is perhaps TRBD1 (5 bases). This CDR3 is 15 amino acids long. V was trimmed by 5 bases and J by 8 bases, leaving 19 bases between them. CDR1 is MNHEY, CDR2 SVGAGI, per germline.

The J gene is TRBJ2-2, the V gene TRBV18, with 7 bases aligning to TRBD1. In germline, CDR1 is KGHSH, CDR2 LQKENI. V lost 6 bases, J lost 2 bases, and 6 bases stayed unmatched. This CDR3 has 15 amino acids. CDR3 in DNA: TGTGCCAGCTCCTTGACAGGGCCCAACACCGGGGAGCTGTTTTTT. It encodes CASSLTGPNTGELFF.